These 22 T cell receptor beta chains share one sample of origin, sequenced in a study of blood T cell repertoires in COVID-19. TCRdb's copy holds only in-frame clones and misses some; the assay was immunoSEQ multiplex PCR. The sample includes fewer than 250,000 clones, around nine tenths seen only once; the top ten take roughly 4.7%. The specimen was peripheral blood. These receptors all stem from a human donor in a cohort sampled during active COVID-19.

The rearrangement joins TRBV20-1 to TRBJ2-7; D gene unclear. V lost 6 bases and J 4 bases, leaving 10 bases between the germline ends. The CDR3 is made up of 11 amino acids. The germline V gene has CDR1 DFQATT and CDR2 SNEGSKA (reference sequence). The CDR3 is CSAPLVYEQYF. The DNA for the CDR3 is TGCAGTGCGCCATTAGTTTACGAGCAGTACTTC.

The V call is TRBV9, the J call TRBJ2-5, with 12 bases aligning to TRBD2. After removal of 4 bases from V and 5 bases from J, the junction contained 18 bases not matched to a gene. This CDR3 is 19 amino acids long. The germline CDR1 and CDR2 sequences are SGDLS and YYNGEE. CDR3 nucleotides: TGTGCCAGCAGCAGGACGGGACTAGCGGGCACGTATGGGGAGGAGACCCAGTACTTC. Its protein is CASSRTGLAGTYGEETQYF.

This chain connects TRBV19 to TRBJ1-1; D not certain. Looked up from germline, CDR1 is LNHDA and CDR2 is SQIVND (reference sequence). The CDR3 is 14 amino acids. Trimming took 3 bases from V and 5 from J, leaving 13 bases between them. The CDR3, as DNA: TGTGCCAGTAGTATTGGAGGGTGGATGACTGAAGCTTTCTTT. Encoded protein: CASSIGGWMTEAFF.

The rearrangement links TRBV5-8 to TRBJ1-3; the match to TRBD1 covers 9 bases. Unmatched junction bases numbered 15, after V lost 2 bases and J lost 0 bases. The CDR3 covers 20 residues. Germline V gene sequence: CDR1 SGHTS, CDR2 YDEGEE. CDR3 sequence reads: CASSFRAGQGPSYSGNTIYF. The DNA of the CDR3 is TGTGCCAGCAGCTTCAGGGCCGGACAGGGGCCATCATACTCTGGAAACACCATATATTTT.

This chain links TRBV19 with TRBJ2-7; no clear D gene. The ends were cut back, 1 base at V and 0 bases at J, with 13 bases in the middle. CDR1 is LNHDA, CDR2 SQIVND, per germline (reference sequence). This CDR3 is 16 amino acids long. The CDR3 DNA reads as TGTGCCAGTAGTATAGGACCGGCCTCTAGCTCCTACGAGCAGTACTTC. Translating it yields CASSIGPASSSYEQYF.

J is TRBJ2-1 and V is TRBV18; tentatively, D is TRBD1 (6 bases). V gave up 2 bases and J gave up 0 bases, with 11 bases separating them. This CDR3 contains 16 residues. The germline gives CDR1 KGHSH, CDR2 LQKENI. The CDR3 nucleotides are TGTGCCAGCTCACCAACTCAGGGGAGCTCCTACAATGAGCAGTTCTTC. It codes for CASSPTQGSSYNEQFF. The whole variable domain, remainder taken from reference TRBV18 and TRBJ2-1, is NAGVMQNPRHLVRRRGQEARLRCSPMKGHSHVYWYRQLPEEGLKFMVYLQKENIIDESGMPKERFSAEFPKEGPSILRIQQVVRGDSAAYFCASSPTQGSSYNEQFFGPGTRLTVL.

The CDR3 DNA sequence: TGTGCCAGCCTCTTTGCCTGGGGGACCCGGGACAGCTACACCTTC. It yields the protein CASLFAWGTRDSYTF. This chain connects TRBV28 to TRBJ1-2, with D possibly matching TRBD1 (6 bases). CDR3 size: 15 residues. V was cut by 8 bases and J by 9 bases, with 25 bases left in between. CDR1 and CDR2 from the germline V gene are MDHEN and SYDVKM.

The CDR3: CASSLREGDYGYTF. In DNA, the CDR3 is TGTGCCAGCAGCTTGCGGGAGGGGGACTATGGCTACACCTTC. The rearrangement joins TRBV5-5 to TRBJ1-2; D might be TRBD1 (6 bases). Germline V lookup: CDR1 SGHKS, CDR2 YYEKEE (reference sequence). Trimming cost V 1 base and J 3 bases, with 10 bases left between them. The CDR3 length is 14 residues.

This chain uses TRBV29-1 with TRBJ2-3, with 12 bases matching TRBD2. V lost 2 bases, J lost 10 bases, and 7 bases stayed unmatched. CDR1 and CDR2 from the germline V gene are SQVTM and ANQGSEA. This CDR3 region has 14 residues. The CDR3 region has the DNA TGCAGCGTTGAATTCTCTAGCGGGGGGGCCGCGCAGTATTTT. Translation: CSVEFSSGGAAQYF.

The CDR3 DNA is TGTGCCAGCAGCTCATCCTCCTCGGGACTCTGGAACAATGAGCAGTTCTTC. Its translation: CASSSSSSGLWNNEQFF. V and J are TRBV7-8 and TRBJ2-1; maybe TRBD2 (6 bases). The CDR3 contains 17 residues. V lost 4 bases, J lost 5 bases, and 21 bases lay in between. CDR1 is SGHVS, CDR2 FQNEAQ, per germline. The variable domain in full, with the rest retrieved from reference TRBV7-8 and TRBJ2-1, is GAGVSQSPRYKVAKRGQDVALRCDPISGHVSLFWYQQALGQGPEFLTYFQNEAQLDKSGLPSDRFFAERPEGSVSTLKIQRTQQEDSAVYLCASSSSSSGLWNNEQFFGPGTRLTVL.

Regarding this clone: The germline gene is not matched at one end of the junction; a read error may be the cause. The chain carries TRBV7-7 and TRBJ2-1, with TRBD1 matching over 12 bases. The CDR3 spans 18 residues. Germline V gene sequence: CDR1 SSHAT, CDR2 FNYEAQ (reference sequence). CDR3: CASSLFTPGQGAEDEQFF. The CDR3 DNA sequence: TGTGCTAGCAGCTTATTCACGCCGGGACAGGGGGCGGAGGATGAGCAGTTCTTC.

The chain joins TRBV11-2 to TRBJ2-7, with 10 bases identical to TRBD2. Trimming at V came to 5 bases and at J to 3 bases, leaving 7 bases not matched to a gene. The CDR3 is made up of 15 amino acids. CDR1 is SGHAT, CDR2 FQNNGV, per germline. The CDR3 loop is CASSAAGTSVYEQYF. The CDR3 region has the DNA TGTGCCAGCAGCGCGGCCGGGACTAGCGTCTACGAGCAGTACTTC. Full variable domain (rest looked up from reference TRBV11-2 and TRBJ2-7): EAGVAQSPRYKIIEKRQSVAFWCNPISGHATLYWYQQILGQGPKLLIQFQNNGVVDDSQLPKDRFSAERLKGVDSTLKIQPAKLEDSAVYLCASSAAGTSVYEQYFGPGTRLTVT.

This clone has just one count. The chain is built from TRBV7-2 and TRBJ1-1; maybe TRBD1 (6 bases). The germline CDR1 and CDR2 sequences are SGHTA and FQGNSA. There are 13 residues in the CDR3. V dropped 6 bases and J dropped 4 bases, with 12 bases sitting between them. The CDR3 DNA follows: TGTGCCAGCAGAAACCTCAGGGGCACTGAAGCTTTCTTT. As protein: CASRNLRGTEAFF.

The J gene is TRBJ1-2, the V gene TRBV7-2; D possibly corresponds to TRBD1 (6 bases). Per germline, CDR1 SGHTA and CDR2 FQGNSA. With 8 bases removed from V and 0 bases from J, the gap between germline ends came to 10 bases. The CDR3 runs 13 residues. The CDR3 sequence is CASYGDTNYGYTF. The CDR3 DNA reads as TGTGCCAGCTACGGGGACACTAACTATGGCTACACCTTC.

V is TRBV6-2 or TRBV6-3 and J is TRBJ2-7; maybe TRBD1 (5 bases). The CDR3 covers 16 residues. V was clipped by 2 bases and J by 3 bases, with 17 bases between them. Per the germline V gene, CDR1 is MNHEY and CDR2 is SVGEGT. The CDR3 nucleotides are TGTGCCAGCAGTTACCTAAGGGTCCAGGGTATCTACGAGCAGTACTTC. It encodes CASSYLRVQGIYEQYF.

The chain employs TRBV6-2 or TRBV6-3 and TRBJ2-3, with TRBD2 matching 7 bases. The V gene end was trimmed by 2 bases and the J gene end by 0 bases; junction bases not matched to a gene: 11. Germline V CDR1 and CDR2: MNHEY, SVGEGT. The CDR3 is 18 residues long. Here the CDR3 reads CASSYLGLVMPSTDTQYF. In nucleotides, the CDR3 is TGTGCCAGCAGTTACCTCGGACTAGTAATGCCTAGCACAGATACGCAGTATTTT.

A note on this clone: The junction departs from the called germline gene at one end, perhaps through a read error. Other DNA sequences in this specimen translate into the identical CDR3. This chain connects TRBV10-3 to TRBJ2-1; 12 bases fit TRBD1. This CDR3 is built from 16 residues. The germline gives CDR1 ENHRY, CDR2 SYGVKD. CDR3 protein: CAIRIGTGGTYNEQFF. The CDR3, as DNA: TGTGCCATCAGGATCGGGACAGGGGGCACGTACAATGAGCAATTCTTC.

The chain uses TRBV30 and TRBJ2-7; 15 nucleotides align to TRBD2. Germline V gene data show CDR1 as GTSNPN and CDR2 as SVGIG (reference sequence). J lost 4 bases, V lost 3 bases, and 13 bases had no gene match. The CDR3 has 18 amino acids. The CDR3 spells CAWSSGLAGGPYSYEQYF. For the CDR3, the DNA is TGTGCCTGGAGCTCTGGACTAGCGGGAGGGCCCTATTCATACGAGCAGTACTTC.

CDR3 nucleotide sequence: TGTGCCAGCAGCTCATACCCCCGGGGGAGGGCCTCCTACGAGCAGTACTTC. The encoded protein is CASSSYPRGRASYEQYF. The chain uses TRBV7-2 and TRBJ2-7; 7 bases are a match to TRBD2. Germline assignment: CDR1 SGHTA and CDR2 FQGNSA. This CDR3 contains 17 residues. J lost 0 bases, V lost 4 bases, and 12 bases had no gene match.

The chain combines TRBV7-2 with TRBJ2-1, with a weak D call TRBD2 (5 bases). The V end lost 5 bases, the J end lost 7 bases, and 6 bases lay between the germline ends. The V gene's germline CDR1 is SGHTA and CDR2 FQGNSA. The CDR3 loop spans 11 amino acids. The CDR3 reads CASSRENEQFF. For the CDR3, the DNA is TGTGCCAGCAGCAGGGAGAATGAGCAGTTCTTC.

V is TRBV11-2 and J is TRBJ2-3; possible D gene TRBD2, 5 bases. Per the germline V gene, CDR1 is SGHAT and CDR2 is FQNNGV. The CDR3 covers 13 residues. V was cut by 3 bases and J by 10 bases, with 14 bases left in between. The CDR3 DNA reads TGTGCCAGCAGCTTGGGGTTTAGGAGGCCGCAGTATTTT. It codes for CASSLGFRRPQYF.

On this clone itself: The sample contains more than one DNA sequence encoding this CDR3. The chain recombines TRBV9 with TRBJ2-3; 8 bases line up with TRBD1. The germline CDR1 and CDR2 sequences are SGDLS and YYNGEE. V lost 0 bases and J lost 1; bases outside the gene matches: 1. CDR3 length: 15 amino acids. CDR3 residues: CASSVVDRGTDTQYF. In DNA form, the CDR3 reads TGTGCCAGCAGCGTAGTGGACAGGGGCACAGATACGCAGTATTTT.